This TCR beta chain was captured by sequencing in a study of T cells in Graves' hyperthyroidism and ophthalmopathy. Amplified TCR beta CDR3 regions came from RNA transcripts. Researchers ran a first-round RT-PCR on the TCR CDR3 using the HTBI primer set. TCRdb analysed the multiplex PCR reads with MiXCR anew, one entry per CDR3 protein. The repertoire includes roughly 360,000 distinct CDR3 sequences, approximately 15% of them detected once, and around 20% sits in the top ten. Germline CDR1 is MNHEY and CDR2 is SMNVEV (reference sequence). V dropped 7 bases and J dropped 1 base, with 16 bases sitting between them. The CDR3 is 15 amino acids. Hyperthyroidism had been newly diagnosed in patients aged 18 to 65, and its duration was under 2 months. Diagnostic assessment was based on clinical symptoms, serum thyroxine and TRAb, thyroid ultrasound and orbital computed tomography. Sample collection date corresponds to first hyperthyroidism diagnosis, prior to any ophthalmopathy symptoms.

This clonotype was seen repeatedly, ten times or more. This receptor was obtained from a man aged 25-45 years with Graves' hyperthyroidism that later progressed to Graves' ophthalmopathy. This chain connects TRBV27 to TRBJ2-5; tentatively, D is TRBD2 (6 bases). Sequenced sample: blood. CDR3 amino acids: CASKILGTLQETQYF. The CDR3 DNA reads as TGTGCCAGCAAAATCCTCGGGACTCTCCAAGAGACCCAGTACTTC.